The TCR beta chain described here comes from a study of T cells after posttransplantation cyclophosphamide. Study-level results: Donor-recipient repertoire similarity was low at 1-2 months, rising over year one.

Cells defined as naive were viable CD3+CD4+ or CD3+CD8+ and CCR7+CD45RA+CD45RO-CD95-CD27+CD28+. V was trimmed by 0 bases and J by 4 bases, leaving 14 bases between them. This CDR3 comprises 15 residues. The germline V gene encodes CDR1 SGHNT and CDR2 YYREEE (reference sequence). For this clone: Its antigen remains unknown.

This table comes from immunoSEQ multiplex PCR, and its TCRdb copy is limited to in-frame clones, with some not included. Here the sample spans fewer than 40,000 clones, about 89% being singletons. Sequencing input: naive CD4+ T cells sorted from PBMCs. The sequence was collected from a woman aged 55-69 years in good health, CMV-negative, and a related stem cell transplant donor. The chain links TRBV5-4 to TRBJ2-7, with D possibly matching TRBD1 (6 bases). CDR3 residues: CASSLAGPQGYEQYF. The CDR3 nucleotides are TGTGCCAGCAGCTTGGCAGGGCCCCAGGGGTACGAGCAGTACTTC.